The 9 T cell receptor beta chains listed next were all sequenced from one sample in a study of cytomegalovirus exposure and HLA in healthy donors. Primers included in the PCR were 60 Vbeta and 13 Jbeta primers. Some clones are missing from TCRdb's copy, which holds only in-frame ones; the method was immunoSEQ multiplex PCR. This table holds some 160,000 clones, roughly 87% found once. The specimen sequenced was PBMCs. The receptors come from a woman between 50 and 59 years old in good health and CMV-seronegative.

The chain recombines TRBV19 with TRBJ1-1; 10 positions match TRBD1. This CDR3 has 15 amino acids. Germline CDR1 and CDR2: LNHDA and SQIVND (reference sequence). The trim removed 1 base at V and 4 bases at J, leaving 3 bases unmatched. CDR3 amino acids: CASSIVGTGVTEAFF. CDR3 coding DNA: TGTGCCAGTAGTATAGTGGGGACAGGGGTCACTGAAGCTTTCTTT.

This clone is a singleton in its sample. The gene calls are TRBV5-1 and TRBJ1-2; maybe TRBD1 (6 bases). Trimming stripped 0 bases from V and 7 bases from J, with 19 bases between. In germline, CDR1 is SGHRS, CDR2 YFSETQ. The CDR3 extends over 16 amino acids. CDR3 amino acids: CASSLGEGVVMGGYTF. The CDR3 DNA reads TGCGCCAGCAGCTTGGGCGAGGGGGTGGTGATGGGTGGCTACACCTTC.

The rearrangement joins TRBV5-1 to TRBJ2-1, with 8 bases fitting TRBD2. CDR3 length equals 16 residues. Germline CDR1 and CDR2: SGHRS and YFSETQ. The junction had 2 bases not matched to a gene; V was cut back by 0 bases and J by 0 bases. This CDR3 is CASSLAGGGSYNEQFF. In nucleotides, the CDR3 is TGCGCCAGCAGCTTGGCCGGGGGGGGCTCCTACAATGAGCAGTTCTTC.

This clone was found once. This chain connects TRBV5-6 to TRBJ2-5; the D is unclear. This CDR3 contains 14 residues. Looked up from germline, CDR1 is SGHDT and CDR2 is YYEEEE. The V and J ends lost 0 bases and 5 bases respectively, with 11 bases between them. CDR3 DNA: TGTGCCAGCAGCTTGGAGTTTCGGGTGGAGACCCAGTACTTC. Amino acid sequence: CASSLEFRVETQYF.

This chain uses TRBV27 with TRBJ2-1; 7 nucleotides match TRBD1. There are 16 residues in the CDR3. V gave up 6 bases and J gave up 0 bases; unmatched junction bases: 8. CDR1 and CDR2 from the germline V gene are MNHEY and SMNVEV (reference sequence). Written as DNA, the CDR3 is TGTGCCAGCAGCCCACAGGGGCTGAGCTCCTACAATGAGCAGTTCTTC. Encoded protein: CASSPQGLSSYNEQFF.

The rearrangement links TRBV4-2 to TRBJ2-4, with 7 nucleotides matching TRBD2. The ends lost 3 bases at V and 3 bases at J; junction bases unmatched: 5. CDR1 and CDR2 from the germline V gene are LGHNA and YNFKEQ. CDR3 length: 15 amino acids. CDR3 protein: CASSQAGADKNIQYF. The DNA of the CDR3 is TGTGCCAGCAGCCAGGCGGGAGCGGACAAAAACATTCAGTACTTC.

The chain carries TRBV25-1 and TRBJ2-2; D may be TRBD1 (6 bases). V dropped 7 bases and J dropped 4 bases, with 16 bases sitting between them. CDR1 and CDR2 from the germline V gene are MGHDK and SYGVNS. The CDR3 consists of 15 residues. The CDR3 DNA reads as TGTGCCAGCACCAAACCCGGACAGCCCACCGGGGAGCTGTTTTTT. This sequence encodes CASTKPGQPTGELFF.

The rearrangement joins TRBV11-2 to TRBJ2-1, with 7 bases fitting TRBD1. V dropped 5 bases and J dropped 8; count of bases not matched to a gene: 18. The V gene's germline CDR1 is SGHAT and CDR2 FQNNGV. The CDR3 extends over 17 amino acids. The CDR3 is CASSVYRGEGAVHEQFF. The CDR3 bases are TGTGCCAGCAGCGTATACAGGGGTGAAGGGGCAGTACATGAGCAGTTCTTC.

This clone came up once. The chain carries TRBV4-2 and TRBJ2-7, with a possible D match to TRBD1 (6 bases). The CDR3 extends over 16 amino acids. Germline CDR1 reads LGHNA; CDR2 reads YNFKEQ. Between the trimmed V and J ends, which lost 0 bases and 3 bases, there was a span of 15 bases. The CDR3 nucleotides read TGTGCCAGCAGCCAAGAACCCACAGGGATCGGCTACGAGCAGTACTTC. This encodes CASSQEPTGIGYEQYF.